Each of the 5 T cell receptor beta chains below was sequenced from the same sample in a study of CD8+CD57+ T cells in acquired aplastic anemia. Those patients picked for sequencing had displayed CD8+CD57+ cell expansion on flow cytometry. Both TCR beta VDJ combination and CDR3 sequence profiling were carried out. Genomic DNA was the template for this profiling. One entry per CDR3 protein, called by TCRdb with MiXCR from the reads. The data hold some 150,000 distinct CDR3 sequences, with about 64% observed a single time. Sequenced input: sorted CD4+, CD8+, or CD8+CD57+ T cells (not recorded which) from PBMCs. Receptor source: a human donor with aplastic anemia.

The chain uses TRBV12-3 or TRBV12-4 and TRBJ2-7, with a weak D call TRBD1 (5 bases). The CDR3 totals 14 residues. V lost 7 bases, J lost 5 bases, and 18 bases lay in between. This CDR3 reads CASTIERGGDEQYF. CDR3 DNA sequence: TGTGCCAGCACCATCGAAAGGGGCGGCGACGAGCAGTACTTC.

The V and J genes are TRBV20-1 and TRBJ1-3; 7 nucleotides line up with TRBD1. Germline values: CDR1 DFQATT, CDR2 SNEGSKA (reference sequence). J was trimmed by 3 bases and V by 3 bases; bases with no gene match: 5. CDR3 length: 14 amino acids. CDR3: CSASTGTVGNTIYF. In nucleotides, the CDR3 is TGCAGTGCTAGTACCGGGACAGTTGGAAACACCATATATTTT.

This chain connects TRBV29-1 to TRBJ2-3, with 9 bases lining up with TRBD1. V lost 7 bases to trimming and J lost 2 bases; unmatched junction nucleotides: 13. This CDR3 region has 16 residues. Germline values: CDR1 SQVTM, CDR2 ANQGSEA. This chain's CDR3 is CSAKLQGASATDTQYF. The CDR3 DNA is TGCAGCGCAAAACTACAGGGGGCTTCGGCCACAGATACGCAGTATTTT.

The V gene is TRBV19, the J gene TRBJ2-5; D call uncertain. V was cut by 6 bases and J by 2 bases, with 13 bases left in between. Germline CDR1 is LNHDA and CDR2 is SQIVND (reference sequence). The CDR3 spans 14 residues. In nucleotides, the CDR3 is TGTGCCAGTAGCGCGTCGAGGTATCAAGAGACCCAGTACTTC. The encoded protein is CASSASRYQETQYF.

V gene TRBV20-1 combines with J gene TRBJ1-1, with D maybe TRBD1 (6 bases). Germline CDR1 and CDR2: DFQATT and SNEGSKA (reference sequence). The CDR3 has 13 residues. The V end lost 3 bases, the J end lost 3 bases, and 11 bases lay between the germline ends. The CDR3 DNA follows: TGCAGTGCTAGTAAGGGGGGGCACACTGAAGCTTTCTTT. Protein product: CSASKGGHTEAFF.